This T cell receptor (beta chain) was retrieved from a study of T cells in Graves' hyperthyroidism and ophthalmopathy. Ophthalmopathy patients had Clinical Activity Score at least 3, NOSPECS grade at least 4, duration under 3 months. Whole-study results and caveats: In simple terms, a model built on 13 V-J features told ophthalmopathy apart from stable hyperthyroidism.

This CDR3 has 17 amino acids. Germline CDR1 is MNHEY and CDR2 is SVGEGT. Between the trimmed V and J ends, which lost 0 bases and 3 bases, there was a span of 18 bases. The sample holds many counts of this clonotype. Its antigen is not identified. Amplification yielded TCR beta CDR3 regions, with RNA transcripts as the source. A first-round RT-PCR of the TCR CDR3 used the HTBI primer set. Via MiXCR, TCRdb re-called the multiplex PCR reads, giving one row per CDR3 protein. The top ten hold roughly 33% of the sample, which has a few hundred thousand distinct CDR3 sequences, roughly 15% seen once. The TCR originated in a woman in her thirties or forties with Graves' ophthalmopathy. The sample was blood. The chain has TRBV6-2 or TRBV6-3 and TRBJ2-7; a possible D gene is TRBD1 (6 bases). The CDR3 loop is CASSYSTTGLEGYEQYF. CDR3 nucleotide sequence: TGTGCCAGCAGTTACTCGACGACAGGCCTTGAGGGCTACGAGCAGTACTTC.